This T cell receptor beta chain originates from a study of shared clonotypes between healthy human individuals. Study-wide findings and caveats: In general, naive subsets displayed greater estimated richness than memory subsets did.

The germline V gene has CDR1 LNHDA and CDR2 SQIVND (reference sequence). The CDR3 sequence is 14 residues long. The V and J ends lost 4 bases and 4 bases, in that order; junction bases with no gene match: 2. CD45RO-negative CD8 cells positively selected for CCR7 made up the naive population, which excluded terminally differentiated effector memory CD45RA+ cells. This clone was picked up a small number of times. Antigen specificity is unknown. Sequencing was performed with immunoSEQ multiplex PCR; in TCRdb, only in-frame clones are kept and a portion is missing. The sample lists around 600,000 clones; 90% to 95% were seen once.

Specimen: naive CD8+ T cells sorted from blood. This sequence was found in a woman younger than 45 in good health. The chain is built from TRBV19 and TRBJ1-5, with TRBD1 identical over 9 bases. The CDR3 DNA is TGTGCCAGTAGTACCGGGACAGGGAATCAGCCCCAGCATTTT. Residues: CASSTGTGNQPQHF.